This TCR beta chain is from a study of blood T cell repertoires in COVID-19. Study background: In each case, the material was cDNA or gDNA derived from T cells, B-cell-depleted T cells, or PBMCs.

This CDR3 region has 13 residues. Trimming cost V 5 bases and J 6 bases, with 15 bases left between them. Germline V gene data show CDR1 as GTSNPN and CDR2 as SVGIG (reference sequence). Generated by immunoSEQ multiplex PCR, the TCRdb table keeps only in-frame clones and is missing some. The data contain tens of thousands of clones, 75% to 85% of them singletons. This chain uses TRBV30 with TRBJ2-3, with D tentatively TRBD2 (6 bases). This TCR was recovered from a man in his forties or fifties with acute or convalescent COVID-19. Specimen: peripheral blood. CDR3: CAWSSGGADTQYF. The CDR3 nucleotides read TGTGCCTGGTCAAGTGGAGGGGCGGATACGCAGTATTTT.